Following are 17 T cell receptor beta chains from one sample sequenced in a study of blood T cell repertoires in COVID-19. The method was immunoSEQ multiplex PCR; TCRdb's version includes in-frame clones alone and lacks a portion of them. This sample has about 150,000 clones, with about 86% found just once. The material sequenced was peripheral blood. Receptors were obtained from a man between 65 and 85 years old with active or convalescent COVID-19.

CDR3 DNA: TGTGCCAGCAGCTCTAGCGTGGGGGGAGGGGATGAAAAACTGTTTTTT. This gives the protein CASSSSVGGGDEKLFF. The rearrangement uses TRBV7-2 and TRBJ1-4; weak D call: TRBD1 (5 bases). The germline gives CDR1 SGHTA, CDR2 FQGNSA. Trimming cost V 4 bases and J 6 bases, with 18 bases left between them. This CDR3 region has 16 residues.

The CDR3 DNA reads TGTGCCAGCAGTTACCTGGGCGGGGGGTACACCGGGGAGCTGTTTTTT. It yields the protein CASSYLGGGYTGELFF. This rearrangement joins TRBV6-5 to TRBJ2-2; 8 nucleotides agree with TRBD2. Trimming cost V 2 bases and J 3 bases; bases outside gene matches: 5. There are 16 residues in the CDR3. Germline CDR1 and CDR2: MNHEY and SVGAGI.

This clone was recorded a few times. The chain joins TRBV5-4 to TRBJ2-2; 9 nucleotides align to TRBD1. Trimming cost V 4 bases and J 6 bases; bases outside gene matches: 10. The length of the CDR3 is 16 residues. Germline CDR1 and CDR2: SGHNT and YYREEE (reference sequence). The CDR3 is CASSPRTGGAAGELFF. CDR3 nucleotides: TGTGCCAGCAGCCCGCGTACAGGGGGCGCCGCCGGGGAGCTGTTTTTT.

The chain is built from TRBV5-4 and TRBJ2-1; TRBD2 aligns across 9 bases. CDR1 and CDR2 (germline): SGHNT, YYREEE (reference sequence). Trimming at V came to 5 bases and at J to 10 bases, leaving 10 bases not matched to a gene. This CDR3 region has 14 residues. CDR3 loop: CASRRTSDLGEQFF. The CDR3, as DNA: TGTGCCAGCAGAAGGACTAGCGATCTCGGGGAGCAGTTCTTC.

For the CDR3, the DNA is TGTGCCAGCAGTTCAACAGGGAGAAGGGCGACCCAGTACTTC. It encodes CASSSTGRRATQYF. V usage is TRBV27 and J usage is TRBJ2-5; the D gene is possibly TRBD1 (6 bases). Germline CDR1 and CDR2: MNHEY and SMNVEV (reference sequence). Between the trimmed V and J ends, which lost 4 bases and 7 bases, there was a span of 16 bases. CDR3 size: 14 residues.

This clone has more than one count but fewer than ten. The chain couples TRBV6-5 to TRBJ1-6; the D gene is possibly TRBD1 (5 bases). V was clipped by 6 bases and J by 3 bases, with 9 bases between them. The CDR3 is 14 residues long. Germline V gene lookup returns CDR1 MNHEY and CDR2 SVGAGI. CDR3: CASSQGGYNSPLHF. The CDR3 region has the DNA TGTGCCAGCAGCCAGGGTGGCTATAATTCACCCCTCCACTTT.

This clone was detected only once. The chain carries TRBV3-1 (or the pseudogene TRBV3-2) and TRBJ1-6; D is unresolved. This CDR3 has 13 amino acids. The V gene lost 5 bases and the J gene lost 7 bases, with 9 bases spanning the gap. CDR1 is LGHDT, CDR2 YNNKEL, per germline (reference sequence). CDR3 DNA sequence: TGTGCCAGCAGCTCTTCGGGGAATTCACCCCTCCACTTT. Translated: CASSSSGNSPLHF.

The CDR3 DNA follows: TGTGCCAGCAGCTCTTACCGCCGGGCTGAAGGAGGCAATGAGCAGTTCTTC. Residues: CASSSYRRAEGGNEQFF. The J gene is TRBJ2-1, the V gene TRBV7-2, with D possibly being TRBD2 (5 bases). The germline V gene encodes CDR1 SGHTA and CDR2 FQGNSA. CDR3 length equals 17 residues. V lost 4 bases to trimming and J lost 6 bases, with 22 bases between them.

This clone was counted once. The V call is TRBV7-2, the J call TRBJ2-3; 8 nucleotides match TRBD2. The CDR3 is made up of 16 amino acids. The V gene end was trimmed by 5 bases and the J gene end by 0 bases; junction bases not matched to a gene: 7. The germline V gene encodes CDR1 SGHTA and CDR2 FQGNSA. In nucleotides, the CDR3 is TGTGCCAGCAGCCCCCCTGCGGGGGGTAGCACAGATACGCAGTATTTT. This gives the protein CASSPPAGGSTDTQYF.

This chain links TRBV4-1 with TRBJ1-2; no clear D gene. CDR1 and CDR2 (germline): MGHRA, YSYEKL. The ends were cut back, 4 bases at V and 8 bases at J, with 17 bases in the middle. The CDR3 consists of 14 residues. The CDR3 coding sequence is TGCGCCAGCAGCCCGGACCGAGGGTCGAGGGGCTACACCTTC. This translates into CASSPDRGSRGYTF.

CDR3 in amino acids: CATSDPSDDKEGQETQYF. Here the CDR3 DNA reads TGTGCCACCAGTGATCCCTCCGATGACAAAGAGGGCCAAGAGACCCAGTACTTC. The chain is built from TRBV24-1 and TRBJ2-5; tentatively, D is TRBD2 (5 bases). V dropped 3 bases and J dropped 1 base, with 20 bases sitting between them. CDR1 KGHDR and CDR2 SFDVKD come from the germline V gene. This CDR3 spans 18 amino acids.

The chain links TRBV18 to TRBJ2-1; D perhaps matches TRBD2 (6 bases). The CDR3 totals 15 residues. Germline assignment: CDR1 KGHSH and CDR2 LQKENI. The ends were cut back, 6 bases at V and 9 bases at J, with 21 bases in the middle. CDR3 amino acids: CASSPWVAFGGEQFF. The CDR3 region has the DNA TGTGCCAGCTCCCCATGGGTAGCCTTCGGGGGTGAGCAGTTCTTC.

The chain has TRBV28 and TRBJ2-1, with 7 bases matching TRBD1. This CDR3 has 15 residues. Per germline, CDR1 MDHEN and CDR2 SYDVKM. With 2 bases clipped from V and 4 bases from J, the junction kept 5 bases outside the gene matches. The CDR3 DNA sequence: TGTGCCAGCAGTTTAGTGGACAGGCCTTACAATGAGCAGTTCTTC. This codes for CASSLVDRPYNEQFF.

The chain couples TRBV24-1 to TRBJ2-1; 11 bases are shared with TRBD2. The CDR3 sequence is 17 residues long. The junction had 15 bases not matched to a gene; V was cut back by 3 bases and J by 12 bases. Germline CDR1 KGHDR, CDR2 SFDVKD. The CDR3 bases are TGTGCCACCAGTGATCCCCCCGTAGCGGGAGGGCCCAAAGTGCAGTTCTTC. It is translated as CATSDPPVAGGPKVQFF.

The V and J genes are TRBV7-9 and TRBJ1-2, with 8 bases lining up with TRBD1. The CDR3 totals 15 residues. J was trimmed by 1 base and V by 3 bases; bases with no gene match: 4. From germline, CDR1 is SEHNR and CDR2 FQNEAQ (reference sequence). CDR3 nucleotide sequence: TGTGCCAGCAGCTTCTCGACAGGGGTTAACTATGGCTACACCTTC. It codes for CASSFSTGVNYGYTF.

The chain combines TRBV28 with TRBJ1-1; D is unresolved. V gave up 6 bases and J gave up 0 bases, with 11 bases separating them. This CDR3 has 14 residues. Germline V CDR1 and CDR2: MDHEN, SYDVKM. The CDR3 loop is CASSLGIMNTEAFF. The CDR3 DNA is TGTGCCAGCAGCCTCGGGATTATGAACACTGAAGCTTTCTTT.

CDR3 sequence reads: CASSLDGRGSYEQYF. CDR3 DNA: TGTGCCAGCAGCTTAGATGGCAGGGGTTCCTACGAGCAGTACTTC. The chain recombines TRBV7-8 with TRBJ2-7, with TRBD1 as a possible D gene (6 bases). Germline loops: CDR1 SGHVS, CDR2 FQNEAQ. V lost 1 base and J lost 1, with 11 bases in between. This CDR3 region has 15 residues.